The T cell receptor (beta chain) under discussion was sequenced for a study of blood T cell repertoires in COVID-19. Study at large: PBMCs, B-cell-depleted T cells, or T cells provided the cDNA or gDNA that made up the material.

Data came from immunoSEQ multiplex PCR; TCRdb stores just in-frame clones and leaves some out. The sample includes approximately 250,000 clones, approximately 82% of them seen just once. Germline V gene lookup returns CDR1 SGHRS and CDR2 YFSETQ. V lost 4 bases, J lost 8 bases, and 10 bases stayed unmatched. CDR3 size: 14 residues. The study drew participants aged about 18 to 90 years from about two dozen US areas. The sequence derives from a man aged 40-50 years who had recovered from COVID-19. V and J are TRBV5-1 and TRBJ1-2; the match to TRBD1 covers 8 bases. The sample comprised PBMCs or T cells enriched from blood (not recorded which). CDR3 sequence: CASSQTTTGEGYTF. The DNA for the CDR3 is TGCGCCAGCAGCCAAACCACGACAGGGGAAGGCTACACCTTC.